The 18 T cell receptor beta chains below come from one sample, sequenced in a study of shared clonotypes between healthy human individuals. Naive CD8 cells comprised CD45RO-negative, CCR7-positively selected cells, excluding terminally differentiated effector memory CD45RA+ cells. Sequencing was performed with immunoSEQ multiplex PCR; in TCRdb, only in-frame clones are kept and a portion is missing. The sample shows around 1.9 million clones, about 93% of them seen only once. The sample taken for sequencing was naive CD8+ T cells from PBMCs. The source is a man between 18 and 35 years old in good health. Some clones in this sample may be carry-over from other donors' samples.

In this sample, this clone turned up once. The CDR3 sequence is CASSQDAGTTIGGPEQYF. The CDR3 nucleotides read TGCGCCAGCAGCCAAGATGCCGGGACTACTATCGGGGGTCCCGAGCAGTACTTC. The genes are TRBV4-3 and TRBJ2-7; 7 bases are shared with TRBD2. J lost 6 bases, V lost 0 bases, and 17 bases had no gene match. The CDR3 has 18 residues. The germline gives CDR1 LGHNA, CDR2 YSLEER.

The chain is built from TRBV30 and TRBJ2-7, with a weak D call TRBD2 (5 bases). The CDR3 totals 13 residues. Germline lookup yields CDR1 GTSNPN and CDR2 SVGIG (reference sequence). V gave up 3 bases and J gave up 0 bases, with 9 bases separating them. As DNA, the CDR3 is TGTGCCTGGAGACGGACTGACTCCTACGAGCAGTACTTC. As protein: CAWRRTDSYEQYF.

The chain uses TRBV10-2 and TRBJ2-2, with D tentatively TRBD1 (5 bases). Trimming took 11 bases from V and 6 from J, leaving 16 bases between them. The CDR3 covers 13 residues. Germline-derived CDR1 and CDR2 are WSHSY and SAAADI. The CDR3: CASYGDSPGELFF. CDR3 in DNA: TGCGCCTCTTACGGCGACAGTCCCGGGGAGCTGTTTTTT.

This chain joins TRBV9 and TRBJ2-7; 8 nucleotides match TRBD2. This CDR3 is built from 15 residues. Germline V gene sequence: CDR1 SGDLS, CDR2 YYNGEE. Trimming removed 3 bases from V and 6 bases from J; junction bases left unmatched: 11. The CDR3, as DNA: TGTGCCAGCAGCGCCGATGGACTAGCAAGAGCCGAGCAGTACTTC. It specifies CASSADGLARAEQYF.

This clone was found once. The CDR3 is CASRFWGDYGYTF. For the CDR3, the DNA is TGTGCCAGCAGGTTCTGGGGCGACTATGGCTACACCTTC. The chain joins TRBV5-6 to TRBJ1-2; possible D gene TRBD1, 5 bases. V was shortened by 5 bases and J by 3 bases, with 11 bases between the two germline ends. Germline V gives CDR1 SGHDT, CDR2 YYEEEE. The CDR3 is 13 residues long.

This clone was detected only once. This rearrangement joins TRBV18 to TRBJ2-7; tentatively, D is TRBD1 (5 bases). CDR1 and CDR2 (germline): KGHSH, LQKENI. Trimming stripped 10 bases from V and 1 base from J, with 14 bases between. CDR3 size: 13 residues. CDR3 sequence: CATTQGPSYEQYF. In DNA form, the CDR3 reads TGTGCCACCACTCAGGGTCCGTCCTACGAGCAGTACTTC. The full variable domain, rest sourced from reference TRBV18 and TRBJ2-7, is NAGVMQNPRHLVRRRGQEARLRCSPMKGHSHVYWYRQLPEEGLKFMVYLQKENIIDESGMPKERFSAEFPKEGPSILRIQQVVRGDSAAYFCATTQGPSYEQYFGPGTRLTVT.

The chain links TRBV2 to TRBJ2-3; unclear D gene. This CDR3 is 13 amino acids long. V was trimmed by 6 bases and J by 1 base, leaving 8 bases between them. Germline CDR1 SNHLY, CDR2 FYNNEI. The CDR3 here is CASRELGTDTQYF. CDR3 sequence (DNA): TGTGCCAGCAGAGAACTGGGCACAGATACGCAGTATTTT.

The chain carries TRBV27 and TRBJ2-7; 9 bases align to TRBD2. The CDR3 loop spans 14 amino acids. V lost 4 bases, J lost 4 bases, and 5 bases stayed unmatched. Germline CDR1 MNHEY, CDR2 SMNVEV (reference sequence). CDR3 sequence (DNA): TGTGCCAGCAGTTGGGGAACTAGCGGGTACGAGCAGTACTTC. Translation gives CASSWGTSGYEQYF.

A note on this clone: The same CDR3 also results from other DNA sequences found in this sample. The rearrangement joins TRBV5-1 to TRBJ2-7; 10 nucleotides agree with TRBD1. This CDR3 is built from 15 residues. Germline V gives CDR1 SGHRS, CDR2 YFSETQ. With 4 bases clipped from V and 4 bases from J, the junction kept 8 bases outside the gene matches. CDR3 protein: CASSIRQGASYEQYF. The CDR3 DNA follows: TGCGCCAGCAGCATCAGACAGGGGGCTTCTTACGAGCAGTACTTC. Using reference TRBV5-1 and TRBJ2-7 for the parts outside the CDR3, the full variable domain is KAGVTQTPRYLIKTRGQQVTLSCSPISGHRSVSWYQQTPGQGLQFLFEYFSETQRNKGNFPGRFSGRQFSNSRSEMNVSTLELGDSALYLCASSIRQGASYEQYFGPGTRLTVT.

This rearrangement joins TRBV2 to TRBJ2-2; 8 nucleotides line up with TRBD2. Looked up from germline, CDR1 is SNHLY and CDR2 is FYNNEI. CDR3 length: 17 amino acids. V was clipped by 3 bases and J by 7 bases; unmatched bases: 13. The CDR3 nucleotides read TGTGCCAGCAGTGATGGACGGGAGGGCCCTCGCGGCGGGGAGCTGTTTTTT. Its protein is CASSDGREGPRGGELFF.

As regards this clone: Distinct nucleotide sequences in the sample also encode this CDR3. The genes are TRBV14 and TRBJ2-7; a possible D gene is TRBD1 (5 bases). Between the trimmed V and J ends, which lost 4 bases and 4 bases, there was a span of 5 bases. The CDR3 has 11 amino acids. Germline CDR1 reads SGHDN; CDR2 reads FVKESK. CDR3 sequence reads: CASSPGYEQYF. The CDR3 DNA is TGTGCCAGCAGCCCAGGGTACGAGCAGTACTTC.

The V gene is TRBV2, the J gene TRBJ2-7; TRBD1 agrees at 7 bases. The CDR3 runs 15 residues. In germline, CDR1 is SNHLY, CDR2 FYNNEI. With V trimmed by 6 bases and J by 2 bases, 10 bases remained unmatched. This CDR3 reads CASRELPGQTYEQYF. The CDR3, as DNA: TGTGCCAGCAGAGAGCTTCCGGGACAGACCTACGAGCAGTACTTC. Full variable domain (missing parts from reference TRBV2 and TRBJ2-7): EPEVTQTPSHQVTQMGQEVILRCVPISNHLYFYWYRQILGQKVEFLVSFYNNEISEKSEIFDDQFSVERPDGSNFTLKIRSTKLEDSAMYFCASRELPGQTYEQYFGPGTRLTVT.

The chain is built from TRBV6-1 and TRBJ1-5, with unresolved D. Deletions cut 3 bases from V and 4 bases from J, with 13 bases between. Germline V gives CDR1 MNHNS, CDR2 SASEGT. CDR3 length: 15 residues. CDR3 coding DNA: TGTGCCAGCAGTGACCCGACGGTCCGGAATCAGCCCCAGCATTTT. This gives the protein CASSDPTVRNQPQHF.

This clone was counted a few times. The CDR3 DNA reads as TGTGCCAGCAGCCCGGGTTTAGGAGTTTACTTC. It yields the protein CASSPGLGVYF. The rearrangement joins TRBV7-2 to TRBJ2-7; D unclear. The CDR3 is made up of 11 amino acids. The ends were cut back, 5 bases at V and 13 bases at J, with 15 bases in the middle. In germline, CDR1 is SGHTA, CDR2 FQGNSA. Filled out from reference TRBV7-2 and TRBJ2-7, the complete variable domain reads GAGVSQSPSNKVTEKGKDVELRCDPISGHTALYWYRQSLGQGLEFLIYFQGNSAPDKSGLPSDRFSAERTGGSVSTLTIQRTQQEDSAVYLCASSPGLGVYFGPGTRLTVT.

This rearrangement joins TRBV5-1 to TRBJ2-1, with TRBD2 identical over 10 bases. Germline CDR1 SGHRS, CDR2 YFSETQ. Trimming took 5 bases from V and 0 from J; bases not matched to a gene: 14. This CDR3 is built from 19 residues. CDR3 loop: CASSSPGTSVRSSYNEQFF. In nucleotides, the CDR3 is TGCGCCAGCAGTTCCCCCGGGACTAGCGTTAGGAGCTCCTACAATGAGCAGTTCTTC.

The rearrangement joins TRBV29-1 to TRBJ2-1; D gene unclear. CDR1 is SQVTM, CDR2 ANQGSEA, per germline. Trimming cost V 5 bases and J 7 bases, with 15 bases left between them. The CDR3 is 13 amino acids. The CDR3 spells CSVPRPGGNEQFF. For the CDR3, the DNA is TGCAGCGTTCCCCGTCCGGGTGGAAATGAGCAGTTCTTC.

The V gene is TRBV15, the J gene TRBJ2-1; no definite D call. From germline, CDR1 is LNHNV and CDR2 YYDKDF (reference sequence). V lost 3 bases to trimming and J lost 8 bases, with 17 bases between them. The CDR3 is 15 amino acids. The CDR3 sequence is CATSRAVSFVDEQFF. CDR3 coding DNA: TGTGCCACCAGCAGGGCAGTTTCCTTCGTGGATGAGCAGTTCTTC.

V and J are TRBV7-2 and TRBJ2-7, with 10 bases lining up with TRBD2. V shed 2 bases and J 4 bases; nucleotides not matched to a gene: 11. Germline CDR1 is SGHTA and CDR2 is FQGNSA. This CDR3 contains 17 residues. Here the CDR3 DNA reads TGTGCCAGCAGCTTAAGTGCTCCTAGCGGGAGATTATACGAGCAGTACTTC. Translation: CASSLSAPSGRLYEQYF.